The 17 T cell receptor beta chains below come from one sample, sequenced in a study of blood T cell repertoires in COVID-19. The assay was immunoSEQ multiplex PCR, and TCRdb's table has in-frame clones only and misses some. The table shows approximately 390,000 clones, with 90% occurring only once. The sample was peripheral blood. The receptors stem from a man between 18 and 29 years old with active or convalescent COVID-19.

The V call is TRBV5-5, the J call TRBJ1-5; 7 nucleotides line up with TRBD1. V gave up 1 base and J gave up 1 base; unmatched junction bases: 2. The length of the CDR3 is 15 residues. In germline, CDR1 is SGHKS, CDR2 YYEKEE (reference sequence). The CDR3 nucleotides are TGTGCCAGCAGCTTGATAGGGGGCAGCAATCAGCCCCAGCATTTT. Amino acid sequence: CASSLIGGSNQPQHF. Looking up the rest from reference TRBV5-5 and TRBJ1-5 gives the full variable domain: DAGVTQSPTHLIKTRGQQVTLRCSPISGHKSVSWYQQVLGQGPQFIFQYYEKEERGRGNFPDRFSARQFPNYSSELNVNALLLGDSALYLCASSLIGGSNQPQHFGDGTRLSIL.

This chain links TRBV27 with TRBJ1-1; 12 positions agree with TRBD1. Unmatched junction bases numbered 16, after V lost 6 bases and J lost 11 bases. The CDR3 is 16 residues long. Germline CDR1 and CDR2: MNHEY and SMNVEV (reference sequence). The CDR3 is CASRQTRDRGPQDAFF. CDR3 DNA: TGTGCCAGCAGACAAACCAGGGACAGGGGGCCGCAGGATGCTTTCTTT.

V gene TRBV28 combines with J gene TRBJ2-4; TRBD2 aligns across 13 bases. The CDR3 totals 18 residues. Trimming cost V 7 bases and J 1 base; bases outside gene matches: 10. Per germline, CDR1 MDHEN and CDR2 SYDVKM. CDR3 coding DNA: TGTGCCAGCACTGGACTAGCGGGAGTTAAACAGGCCAAAAACATTCAGTACTTC. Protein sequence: CASTGLAGVKQAKNIQYF.

In nucleotides, the CDR3 is TGTGCCAGCAGCTTAGCCCAGGGGGACACCGGGGAGCTGTTTTTT. This gives the protein CASSLAQGDTGELFF. J is TRBJ2-2 and V is TRBV7-8, with 7 bases lining up with TRBD1. Germline V gives CDR1 SGHVS, CDR2 FQNEAQ. Trimming took 0 bases from V and 3 from J; bases not matched to a gene: 1. The CDR3 extends over 15 amino acids.

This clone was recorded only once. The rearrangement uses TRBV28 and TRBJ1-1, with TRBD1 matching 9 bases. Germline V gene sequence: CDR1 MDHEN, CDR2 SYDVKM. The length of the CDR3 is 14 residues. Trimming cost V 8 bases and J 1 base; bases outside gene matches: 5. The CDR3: CASPWTGANTEAFF. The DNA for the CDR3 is TGTGCCAGCCCCTGGACAGGGGCGAACACTGAAGCTTTCTTT.

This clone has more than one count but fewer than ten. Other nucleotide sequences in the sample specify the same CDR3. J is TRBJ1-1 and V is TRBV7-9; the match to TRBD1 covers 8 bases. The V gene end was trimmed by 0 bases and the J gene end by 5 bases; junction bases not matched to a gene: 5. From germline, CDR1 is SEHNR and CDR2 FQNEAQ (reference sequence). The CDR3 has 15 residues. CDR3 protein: CASSLAQGGGTEAFF. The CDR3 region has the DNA TGTGCCAGCAGCTTAGCACAGGGGGGAGGTACTGAAGCTTTCTTT.

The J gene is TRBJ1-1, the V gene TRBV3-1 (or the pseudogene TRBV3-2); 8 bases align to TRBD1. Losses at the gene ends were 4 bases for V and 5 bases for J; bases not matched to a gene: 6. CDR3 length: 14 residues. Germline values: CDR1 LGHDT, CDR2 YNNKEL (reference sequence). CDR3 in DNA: TGTGCCAGCAGCCCGACAGGGGTGGGAACTGAAGCTTTCTTT. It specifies CASSPTGVGTEAFF.

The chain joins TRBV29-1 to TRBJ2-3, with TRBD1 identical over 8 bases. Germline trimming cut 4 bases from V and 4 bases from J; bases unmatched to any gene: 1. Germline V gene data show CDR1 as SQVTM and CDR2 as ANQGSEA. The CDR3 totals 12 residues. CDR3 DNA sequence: TGCAGCGTTGTGACAGGGGCAGATACGCAGTATTTT. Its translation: CSVVTGADTQYF.

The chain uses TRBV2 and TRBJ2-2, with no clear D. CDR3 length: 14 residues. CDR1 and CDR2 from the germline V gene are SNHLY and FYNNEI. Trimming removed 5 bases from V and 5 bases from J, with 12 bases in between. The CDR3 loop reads CASSPWQATGELFF. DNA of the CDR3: TGTGCCAGCAGTCCCTGGCAGGCGACCGGGGAGCTGTTTTTT.

CDR3 DNA sequence: TGTGCCAGCAGTCCAATCGTGAGGGAGAACACTGAAGCTTTCTTT. Protein sequence: CASSPIVRENTEAFF. J is TRBJ1-1 and V is TRBV27; D is undetermined. Germline assignment: CDR1 MNHEY and CDR2 SMNVEV (reference sequence). V was pared by 5 bases and J by 1 base, with 14 bases between. The CDR3 is made up of 15 amino acids.

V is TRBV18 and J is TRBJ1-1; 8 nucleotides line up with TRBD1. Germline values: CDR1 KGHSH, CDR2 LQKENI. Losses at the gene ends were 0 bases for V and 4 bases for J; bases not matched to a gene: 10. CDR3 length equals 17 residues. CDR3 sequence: CASSPPEQGATRTEAFF. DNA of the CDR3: TGTGCCAGCTCACCACCCGAGCAGGGGGCCACCCGCACTGAAGCTTTCTTT.

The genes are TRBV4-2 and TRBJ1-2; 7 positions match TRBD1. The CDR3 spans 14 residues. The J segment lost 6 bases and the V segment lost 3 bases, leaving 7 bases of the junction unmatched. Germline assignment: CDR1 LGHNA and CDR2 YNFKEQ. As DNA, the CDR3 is TGTGCCAGCAGCCAGTCGACCGGGACAGATGGCTACACCTTC. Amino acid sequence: CASSQSTGTDGYTF.

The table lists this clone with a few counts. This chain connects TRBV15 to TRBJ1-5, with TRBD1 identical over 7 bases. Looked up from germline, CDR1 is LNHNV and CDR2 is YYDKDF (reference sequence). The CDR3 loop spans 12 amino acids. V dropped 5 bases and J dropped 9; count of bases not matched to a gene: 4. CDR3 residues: CATSWDSRPQHF. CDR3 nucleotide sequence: TGTGCCACCAGCTGGGACAGCCGGCCCCAGCATTTT.

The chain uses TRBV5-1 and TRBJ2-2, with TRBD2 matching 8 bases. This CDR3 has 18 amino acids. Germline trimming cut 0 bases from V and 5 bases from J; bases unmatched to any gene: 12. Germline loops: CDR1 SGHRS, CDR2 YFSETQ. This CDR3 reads CASSLVSPSGFGTGELFF. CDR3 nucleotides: TGCGCCAGCAGCTTGGTCTCGCCTAGCGGGTTTGGTACCGGGGAGCTGTTTTTT.

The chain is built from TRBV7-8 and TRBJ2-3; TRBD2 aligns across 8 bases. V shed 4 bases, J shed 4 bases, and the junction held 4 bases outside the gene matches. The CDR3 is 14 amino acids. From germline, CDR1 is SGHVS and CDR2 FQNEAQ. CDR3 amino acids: CASSWAGGSDTQYF. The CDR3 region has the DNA TGTGCCAGCAGCTGGGCGGGGGGATCAGATACGCAGTATTTT.

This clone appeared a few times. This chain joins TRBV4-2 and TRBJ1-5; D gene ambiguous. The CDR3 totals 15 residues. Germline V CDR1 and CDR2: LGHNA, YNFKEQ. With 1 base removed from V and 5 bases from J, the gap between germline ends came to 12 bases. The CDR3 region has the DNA TGTGCCAGCAGCCAAGCGGACTCTTTGCATCAGCCCCAGCATTTT. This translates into CASSQADSLHQPQHF.

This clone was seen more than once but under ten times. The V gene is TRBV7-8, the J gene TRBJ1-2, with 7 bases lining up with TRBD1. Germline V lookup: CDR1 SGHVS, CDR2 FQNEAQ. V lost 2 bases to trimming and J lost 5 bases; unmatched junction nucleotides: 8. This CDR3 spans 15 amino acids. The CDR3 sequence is CASSLRGGYEYGYTF. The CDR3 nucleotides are TGTGCCAGCAGCTTAAGAGGGGGCTATGAATATGGCTACACCTTC.